This TCR beta chain was retrieved from a study of beta chain features in type 1 diabetes. Without exception, sorted populations had purity beyond 98%. Expressed TCRB transcripts were sequenced because the entire RNA isolate underwent reverse transcription. Profiled with immunoSEQ multiplex PCR; TCRdb holds only in-frame clones, not every one. Of 350,000 to 450,000 clones listed, roughly 13% are singletons. Sequenced input: naive CD4+ T cells from blood. The receptor's source is a man aged 30 to 45 in good health.

DNA of the CDR3: TGTGCCAGCAGCCGAGGGGGGGCTGGCAATGAGCAGTTCTTC. It translates to CASSRGGAGNEQFF. The V gene is TRBV14, the J gene TRBJ2-1; weak D call: TRBD2 (7 bases). V gave up 4 bases and J gave up 6 bases, with 13 bases separating them. The germline V gene encodes CDR1 SGHDN and CDR2 FVKESK. The CDR3 has 14 amino acids.